The source of this T cell receptor beta chain is a study of OX40 agonist ivuxolimab in advanced cancers. V was clipped by 1 base and J by 1 base, with 5 bases between them. The CDR3 totals 13 residues. Germline CDR1 reads SGHDT; CDR2 reads YYEEEE. Concerning this clone: Antigen unknown.

Using immunoSEQ multiplex PCR, the repertoire was profiled, and TCRdb retains in-frame clones only, with some absent. The sample gives roughly 56,000 clones, roughly 82% of which show up once; about 3% is in the top ten. Broader study findings: The authors also found low normalized T-cell clonal expansion in some nonresponders.

The material sequenced was CD4+ or CD8+ T cells sorted from blood, taken in a trial of the OX40 agonist ivuxolimab. The sequence was collected from an adult with an advanced solid tumor such as melanoma, head and neck, liver or kidney cancer. The chain joins TRBV5-6 to TRBJ2-5; D is ambiguous. The CDR3 DNA reads TGTGCCAGCAGCTTGTCTAGCCAAGAGACCCAGTACTTC. Encoded protein: CASSLSSQETQYF.